The T cell receptor (beta chain) described here comes from a study of blood T cells in healthy people across ages. Whole-study findings and limits: Researchers judged that diversity estimates from one million T cells fell short of true values. Long-lived donors exceeded aged donors in naive CD4+ cells and diversity.

Primed by a sample-barcoded 5' primer and a J-beta primer mix, a second PCR proceeded for roughly 7 to 11 cycles. TCRdb re-analysed the 5' RACE reads in MiXCR, keeping a single row per CDR3 protein. The data contain roughly 860,000 distinct CDR3 sequences, 62% of them singletons. PBMCs, at least 6 million per sample, were isolated. Details on this clonotype: The antigen is unknown.

The CDR3 is 16 residues long. Trimming cost V 5 bases and J 8 bases; bases outside gene matches: 15. Sample: blood. The chain links TRBV12-3 or TRBV12-4 to TRBJ1-2; 9 nucleotides agree with TRBD1. This clonotype was sampled from a man aged 25 to 45 in good health. CDR3 sequence reads: CASSAPGQGGLGGYTF. CDR3 sequence (DNA): TGTGCCAGCAGTGCACCGGGACAGGGCGGCTTGGGAGGCTACACCTTC.